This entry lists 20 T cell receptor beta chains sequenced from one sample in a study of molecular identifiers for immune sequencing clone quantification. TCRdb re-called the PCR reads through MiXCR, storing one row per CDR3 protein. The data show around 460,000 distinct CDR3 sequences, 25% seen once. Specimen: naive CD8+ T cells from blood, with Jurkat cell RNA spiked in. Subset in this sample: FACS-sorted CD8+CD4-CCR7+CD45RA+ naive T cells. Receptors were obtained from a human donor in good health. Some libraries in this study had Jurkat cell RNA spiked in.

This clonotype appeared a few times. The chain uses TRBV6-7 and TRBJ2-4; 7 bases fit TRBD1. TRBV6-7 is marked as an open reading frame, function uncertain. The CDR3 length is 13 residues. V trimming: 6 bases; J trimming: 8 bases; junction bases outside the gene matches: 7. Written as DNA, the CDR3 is TGTGCCAGCAGAGGACAGGATAAGGACATTCAGTACTTC. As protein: CASRGQDKDIQYF.

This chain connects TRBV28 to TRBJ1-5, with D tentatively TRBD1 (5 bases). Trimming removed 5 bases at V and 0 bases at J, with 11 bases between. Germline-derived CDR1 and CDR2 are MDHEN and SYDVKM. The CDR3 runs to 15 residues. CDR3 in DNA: TGTGCCAGCAGTAAGGTGGGGGTTAGCAATCAGCCCCAGCATTTT. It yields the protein CASSKVGVSNQPQHF.

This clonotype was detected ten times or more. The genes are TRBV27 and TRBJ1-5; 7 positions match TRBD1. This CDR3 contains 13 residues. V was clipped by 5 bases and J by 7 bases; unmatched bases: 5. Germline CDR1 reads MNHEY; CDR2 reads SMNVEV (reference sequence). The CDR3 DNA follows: TGTGCCAGCAGTGGCCAGGGGGACCAGCCCCAGCATTTT. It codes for CASSGQGDQPQHF.

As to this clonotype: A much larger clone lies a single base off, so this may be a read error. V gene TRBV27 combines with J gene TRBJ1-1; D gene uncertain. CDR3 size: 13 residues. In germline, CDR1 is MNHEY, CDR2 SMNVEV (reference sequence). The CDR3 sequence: CASSLFAGTAAFF. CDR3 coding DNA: TGTGCCAGCAGTTTATTTGCGGGCACTGCAGCTTTCTTT.

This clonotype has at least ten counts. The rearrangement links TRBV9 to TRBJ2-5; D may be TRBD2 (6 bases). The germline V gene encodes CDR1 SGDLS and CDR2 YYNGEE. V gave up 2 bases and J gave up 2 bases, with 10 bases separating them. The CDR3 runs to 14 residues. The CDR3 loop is CASSVGSGQETQYF. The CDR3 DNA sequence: TGTGCCAGCAGCGTCGGTAGCGGACAAGAGACCCAGTACTTC.

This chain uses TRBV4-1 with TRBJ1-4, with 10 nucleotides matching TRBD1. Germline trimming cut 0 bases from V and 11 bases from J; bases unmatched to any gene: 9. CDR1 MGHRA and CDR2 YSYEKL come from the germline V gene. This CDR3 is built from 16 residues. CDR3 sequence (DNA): TGCGCCAGCAGCCAAGAACCGGGACAGGGGAGTGTTAAACTGTTTTTT. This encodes CASSQEPGQGSVKLFF.

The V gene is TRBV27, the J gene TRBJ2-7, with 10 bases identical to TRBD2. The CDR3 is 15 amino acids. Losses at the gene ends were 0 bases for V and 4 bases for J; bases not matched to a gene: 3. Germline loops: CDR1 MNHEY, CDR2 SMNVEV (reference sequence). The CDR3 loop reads CASSLSGTSAYEQYF. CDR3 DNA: TGTGCCAGCAGTTTATCCGGGACTAGCGCTTACGAGCAGTACTTC.

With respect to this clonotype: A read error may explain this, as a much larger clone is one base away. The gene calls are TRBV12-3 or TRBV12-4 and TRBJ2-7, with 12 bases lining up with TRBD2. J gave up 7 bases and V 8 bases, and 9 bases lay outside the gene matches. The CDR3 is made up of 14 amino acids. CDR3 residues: CASGPLAGGGEQYF. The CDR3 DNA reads TGTGCCAGCGGTCCACTAGCGGGAGGTGGTGAGCAGTACTTC.

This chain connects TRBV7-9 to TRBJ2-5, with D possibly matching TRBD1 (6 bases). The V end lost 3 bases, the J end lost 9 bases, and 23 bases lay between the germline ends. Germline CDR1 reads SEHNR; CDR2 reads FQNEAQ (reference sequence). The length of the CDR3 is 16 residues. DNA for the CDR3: TGTGCCAGCAGCTTTCCCGGGACAAGGTACCAAGCGCCCCAGTACTTC. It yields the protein CASSFPGTRYQAPQYF.

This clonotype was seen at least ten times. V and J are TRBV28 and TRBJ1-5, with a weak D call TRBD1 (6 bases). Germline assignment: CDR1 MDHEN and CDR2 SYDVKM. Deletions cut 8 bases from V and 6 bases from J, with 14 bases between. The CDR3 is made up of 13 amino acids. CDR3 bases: TGTGCCAGCGGTGATCAGGGGCGTCAGCCCCAGCATTTT. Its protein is CASGDQGRQPQHF.

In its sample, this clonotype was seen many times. CDR3 DNA sequence: TGTGCCAGCAGCCCTGAATGGGGGGGCGTAGAGACCCAGTACTTC. It codes for CASSPEWGGVETQYF. The gene calls are TRBV7-9 and TRBJ2-5, with D possibly TRBD2 on 7 matching bases. In germline, CDR1 is SEHNR, CDR2 FQNEAQ (reference sequence). CDR3 length equals 15 residues. V shed 5 bases and J shed 4 bases, with 17 bases lying between them. The variable domain in full, with the rest retrieved from reference TRBV7-9 and TRBJ2-5, is DTGVSQNPRHKITKRGQNVTFRCDPISEHNRLYWYRQTLGQGPEFLTYFQNEAQLEKSRLLSDRFSAERPKGSFSTLEIQRTEQGDSAMYLCASSPEWGGVETQYFGPGTRLLVL.

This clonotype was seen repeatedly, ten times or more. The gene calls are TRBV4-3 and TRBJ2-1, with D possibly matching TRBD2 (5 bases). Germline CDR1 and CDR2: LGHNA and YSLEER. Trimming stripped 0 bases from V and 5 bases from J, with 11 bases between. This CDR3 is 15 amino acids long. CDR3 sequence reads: CASSQDWASHNEQFF. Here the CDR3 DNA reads TGCGCCAGCAGCCAAGATTGGGCTAGCCACAATGAGCAGTTCTTC.

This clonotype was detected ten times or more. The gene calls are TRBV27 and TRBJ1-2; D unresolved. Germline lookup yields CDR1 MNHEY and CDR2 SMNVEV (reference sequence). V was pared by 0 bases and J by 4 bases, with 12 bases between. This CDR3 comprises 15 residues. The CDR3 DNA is TGTGCCAGCAGTTTATCGATAGACGGGCCCTATGGCTACACCTTC. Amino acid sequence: CASSLSIDGPYGYTF.

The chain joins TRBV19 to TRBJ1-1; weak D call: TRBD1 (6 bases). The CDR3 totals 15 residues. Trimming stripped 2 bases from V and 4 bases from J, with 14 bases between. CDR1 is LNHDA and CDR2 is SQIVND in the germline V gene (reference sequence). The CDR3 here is CASSILLGGGTEAFF. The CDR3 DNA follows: TGTGCCAGTAGTATATTATTAGGGGGAGGCACTGAAGCTTTCTTT.

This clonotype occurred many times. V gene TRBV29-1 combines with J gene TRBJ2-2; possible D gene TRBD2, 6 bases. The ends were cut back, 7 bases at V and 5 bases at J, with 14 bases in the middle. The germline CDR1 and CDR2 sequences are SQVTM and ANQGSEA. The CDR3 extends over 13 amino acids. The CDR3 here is CSAGAGPTGELFF. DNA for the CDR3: TGCAGCGCCGGGGCGGGGCCTACCGGGGAGCTGTTTTTT.

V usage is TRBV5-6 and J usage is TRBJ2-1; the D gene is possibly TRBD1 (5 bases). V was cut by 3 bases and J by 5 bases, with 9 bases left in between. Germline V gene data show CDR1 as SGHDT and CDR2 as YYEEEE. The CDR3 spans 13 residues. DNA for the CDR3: TGTGCCAGCAGCTGGGCACAGGACAATGAGCAGTTCTTC. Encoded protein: CASSWAQDNEQFF.

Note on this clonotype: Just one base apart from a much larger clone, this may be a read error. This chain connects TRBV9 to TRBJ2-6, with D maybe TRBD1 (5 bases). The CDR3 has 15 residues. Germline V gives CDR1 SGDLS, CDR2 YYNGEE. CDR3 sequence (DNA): TGTGCCAGCAGTGGAGCCGGCTCTGGGGCCGACGTCCTGACTTTC. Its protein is CASSGAGSGADVLTF.

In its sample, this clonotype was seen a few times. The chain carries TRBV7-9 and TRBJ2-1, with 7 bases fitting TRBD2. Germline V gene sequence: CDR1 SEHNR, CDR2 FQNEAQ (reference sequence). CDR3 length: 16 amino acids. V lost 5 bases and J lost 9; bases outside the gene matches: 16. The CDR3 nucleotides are TGTGCCAGCAGCCCCCTCGGCGGGGGATCGCTCAGTGAGCAGTTCTTC. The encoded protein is CASSPLGGGSLSEQFF.

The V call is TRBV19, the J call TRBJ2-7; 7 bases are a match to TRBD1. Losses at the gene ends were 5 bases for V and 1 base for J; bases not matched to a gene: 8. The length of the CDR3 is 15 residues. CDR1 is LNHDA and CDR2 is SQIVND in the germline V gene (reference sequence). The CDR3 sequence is CASSPAGTASYEQYF. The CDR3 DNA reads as TGTGCCAGTAGTCCAGCCGGGACAGCTTCCTACGAGCAGTACTTC.

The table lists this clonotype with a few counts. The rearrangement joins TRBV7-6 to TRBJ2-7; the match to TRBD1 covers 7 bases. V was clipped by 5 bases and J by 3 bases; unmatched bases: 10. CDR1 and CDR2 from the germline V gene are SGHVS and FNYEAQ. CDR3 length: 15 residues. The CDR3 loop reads CASSAEGQSLYEQYF. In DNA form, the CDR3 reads TGTGCCAGCAGCGCCGAGGGACAGAGTCTCTACGAGCAGTACTTC. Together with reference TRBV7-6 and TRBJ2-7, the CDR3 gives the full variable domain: GAGVSQSPRYKVTKRGQDVALRCDPISGHVSLYWYRQALGQGPEFLTYFNYEAQQDKSGLPNDRFSAERPEGSISTLTIQRTEQRDSAMYRCASSAEGQSLYEQYFGPGTRLTVT.